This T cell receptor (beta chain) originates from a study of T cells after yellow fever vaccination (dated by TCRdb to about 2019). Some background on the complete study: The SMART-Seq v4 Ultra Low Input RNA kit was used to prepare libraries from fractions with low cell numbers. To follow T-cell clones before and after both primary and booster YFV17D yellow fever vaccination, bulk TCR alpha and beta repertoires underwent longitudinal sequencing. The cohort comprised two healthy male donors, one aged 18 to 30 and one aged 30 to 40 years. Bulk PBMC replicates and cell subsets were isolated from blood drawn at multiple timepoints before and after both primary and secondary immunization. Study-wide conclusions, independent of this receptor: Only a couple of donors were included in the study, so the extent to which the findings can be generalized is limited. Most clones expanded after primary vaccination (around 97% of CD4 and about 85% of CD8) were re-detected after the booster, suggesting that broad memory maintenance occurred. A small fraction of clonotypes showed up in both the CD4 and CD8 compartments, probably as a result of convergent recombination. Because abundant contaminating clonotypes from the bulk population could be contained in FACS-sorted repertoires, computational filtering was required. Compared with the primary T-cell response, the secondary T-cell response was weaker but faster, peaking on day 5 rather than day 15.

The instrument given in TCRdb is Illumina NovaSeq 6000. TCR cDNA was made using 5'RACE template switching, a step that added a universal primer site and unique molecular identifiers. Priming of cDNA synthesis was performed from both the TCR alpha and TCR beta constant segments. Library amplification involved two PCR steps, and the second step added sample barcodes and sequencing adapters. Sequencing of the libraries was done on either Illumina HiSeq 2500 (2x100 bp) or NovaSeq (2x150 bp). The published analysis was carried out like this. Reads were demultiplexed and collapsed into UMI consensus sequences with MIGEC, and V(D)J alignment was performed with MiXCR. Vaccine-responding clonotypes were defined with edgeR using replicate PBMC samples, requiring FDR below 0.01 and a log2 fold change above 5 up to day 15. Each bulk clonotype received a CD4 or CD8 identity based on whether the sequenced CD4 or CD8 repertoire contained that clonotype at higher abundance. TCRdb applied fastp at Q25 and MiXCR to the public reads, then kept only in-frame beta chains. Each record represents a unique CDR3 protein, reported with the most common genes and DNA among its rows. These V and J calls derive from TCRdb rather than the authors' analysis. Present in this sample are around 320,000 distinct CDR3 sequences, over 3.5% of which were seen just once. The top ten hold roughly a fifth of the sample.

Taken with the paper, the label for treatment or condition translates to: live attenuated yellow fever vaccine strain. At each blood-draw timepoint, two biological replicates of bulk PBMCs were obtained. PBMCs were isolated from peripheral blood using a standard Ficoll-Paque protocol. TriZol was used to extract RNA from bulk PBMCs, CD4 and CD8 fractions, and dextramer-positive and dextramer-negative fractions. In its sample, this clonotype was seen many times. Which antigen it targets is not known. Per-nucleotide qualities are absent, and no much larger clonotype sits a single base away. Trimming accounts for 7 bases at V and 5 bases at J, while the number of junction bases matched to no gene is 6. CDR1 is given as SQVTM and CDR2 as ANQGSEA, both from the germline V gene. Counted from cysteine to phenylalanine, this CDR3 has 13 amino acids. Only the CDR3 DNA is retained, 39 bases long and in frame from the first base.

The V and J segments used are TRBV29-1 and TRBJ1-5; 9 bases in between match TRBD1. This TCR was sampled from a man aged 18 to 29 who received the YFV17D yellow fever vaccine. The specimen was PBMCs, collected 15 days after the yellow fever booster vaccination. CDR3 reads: CSAGTGRHQPQHF. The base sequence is TGCAGCGCCGGGACAGGGAGGCATCAGCCCCAGCATTTT.